The 27 T cell receptor beta chains presented below share a single source sample, sequenced in a study of blood T cell repertoires in COVID-19. Data came from immunoSEQ multiplex PCR; TCRdb stores just in-frame clones and leaves some out. The repertoire includes tens of thousands of clones, 80% to 95% of them detected once, and roughly 15% sits in the top ten. The sample comprised peripheral blood. Receptor source: a man older than 75 with acute or convalescent COVID-19.

The CDR3 coding sequence is TGTGCCTGGATGCACCAGGGGCACGGCTACACCTTC. It is translated as CAWMHQGHGYTF. The V call is TRBV30, the J call TRBJ1-2; TRBD1 might be the D (6 bases). In germline, CDR1 is GTSNPN, CDR2 SVGIG (reference sequence). The CDR3 runs 12 residues. V lost 4 bases, J lost 8 bases, and 14 bases lay in between.

The V gene is TRBV27, the J gene TRBJ1-5; 8 nucleotides match TRBD1. J lost 2 bases, V lost 6 bases, and 6 bases had no gene match. This CDR3 contains 15 residues. The germline gives CDR1 MNHEY, CDR2 SMNVEV (reference sequence). The CDR3 spells CASSGQGRGNQPQHF. The CDR3 DNA follows: TGTGCCAGCAGCGGACAGGGTAGGGGCAATCAGCCCCAGCATTTT.

CDR3 sequence (DNA): TGTGCCAGCTCATCAGACAGGGGTAATGAAAAACTGTTTTTT. Protein: CASSSDRGNEKLFF. The chain has TRBV18 and TRBJ1-4; 8 bases are a match to TRBD1. The junction had 3 bases not matched to a gene; V was cut back by 5 bases and J by 4 bases. The CDR3 is 14 amino acids. The germline CDR1 and CDR2 sequences are KGHSH and LQKENI.

The table lists this clone with a count of one. J is TRBJ2-4 and V is TRBV3-1 (or the pseudogene TRBV3-2); 10 bases are a match to TRBD2. In germline, CDR1 is LGHDT, CDR2 YNNKEL (reference sequence). The V segment lost 2 bases and the J segment 5 bases; nucleotides outside the gene matches: 3. CDR3 size: 15 residues. DNA for the CDR3: TGTGCCAGCAGCCAAACTAGCGGGGCGGAAAACATTCAGTACTTC. It yields the protein CASSQTSGAENIQYF.

This chain connects TRBV24-1 to TRBJ2-3; no definite D call. Between the trimmed V and J ends, which lost 1 base and 1 base, there was a span of 11 bases. Germline CDR1 is KGHDR and CDR2 is SFDVKD. The CDR3 runs 16 residues. The CDR3 here is CATSDFGRSGTDTQYF. In nucleotides, the CDR3 is TGTGCCACCAGTGATTTTGGCAGGTCGGGCACAGATACGCAGTATTTT.

The chain couples TRBV30 to TRBJ2-1; TRBD1 agrees at 9 bases. The germline gives CDR1 GTSNPN, CDR2 SVGIG (reference sequence). Trimming took 3 bases from V and 10 from J; bases not matched to a gene: 7. This CDR3 has 13 residues. The CDR3 nucleotides read TGTGCCTGGAGAGGACAGGGGCCGGGGGAGCAGTTCTTC. Encoded protein: CAWRGQGPGEQFF.

The chain joins TRBV2 to TRBJ2-1; 9 nucleotides align to TRBD2. Per the germline V gene, CDR1 is SNHLY and CDR2 is FYNNEI. V trimming: 4 bases; J trimming: 6 bases; junction bases outside the gene matches: 10. The CDR3 sequence is 16 residues long. In DNA form, the CDR3 reads TGTGCCAGCAGTGGTCAGGGCGGGGGGGCTCGCAATGAGCAGTTCTTC. This codes for CASSGQGGGARNEQFF.

The chain is built from TRBV6-1 and TRBJ1-1; D call uncertain. Germline V gives CDR1 MNHNS, CDR2 SASEGT. The CDR3 runs 15 residues. The V end lost 1 base, the J end lost 4 bases, and 13 bases lay between the germline ends. This chain's CDR3 is CASSEGLEVSTEAFF. For the CDR3, the DNA is TGTGCCAGCAGTGAAGGTCTAGAGGTATCCACTGAAGCTTTCTTT.

The chain carries TRBV28 and TRBJ1-2; D unresolved. Germline CDR1 is MDHEN and CDR2 is SYDVKM. The CDR3 runs to 13 residues. Trimming took 7 bases from V and 8 from J, leaving 17 bases between them. The CDR3 DNA is TGTGCCAGCACCATTCCGGGCCGAGGGGGCTACACCTTC. Encoded protein: CASTIPGRGGYTF.

This chain links TRBV7-9 with TRBJ1-5, with unresolved D. The CDR3 has 14 residues. With 3 bases removed from V and 6 bases from J, the gap between germline ends came to 12 bases. Germline CDR1 reads SEHNR; CDR2 reads FQNEAQ (reference sequence). As DNA, the CDR3 is TGTGCCAGCAGCTTCCCAGGAAACAGTCAGCCCCAGCATTTT. Its translation: CASSFPGNSQPQHF.

Comment on this clone: The same CDR3 also results from other DNA sequences found in this sample. V and J are TRBV5-1 and TRBJ1-6; TRBD1 matches 9 bases. V lost 4 bases and J lost 10; bases outside the gene matches: 6. The germline V gene has CDR1 SGHRS and CDR2 YFSETQ. The CDR3 length is 14 residues. This chain's CDR3 is CASSLGDRASPLHF. The DNA for the CDR3 is TGCGCCAGCAGCCTGGGGGACAGGGCATCACCCCTCCACTTT.

The V gene is TRBV28, the J gene TRBJ2-4; perhaps TRBD1 as D (8 bases). CDR3 size: 14 residues. V was cut by 5 bases and J by 7 bases, with 15 bases left in between. Germline loops: CDR1 MDHEN, CDR2 SYDVKM. CDR3 sequence reads: CASSPRGRGNIQYF. The DNA of the CDR3 is TGTGCCAGCAGTCCCAGGGGGCGGGGGAACATTCAGTACTTC.

In DNA, the CDR3 is TGCGCCAGCAGCTTAGTTTCAGATCTTCGGGAGCTGTTTTTT. Translating gives CASSLVSDLRELFF. This rearrangement joins TRBV5-1 to TRBJ2-2; no clear D. Germline CDR1 reads SGHRS; CDR2 reads YFSETQ. This CDR3 is 14 amino acids long. The ends were cut back, 2 bases at V and 9 bases at J, with 14 bases in the middle.

A word on this clone: Other DNA sequences from this sample encode an identical CDR3 as well. This chain uses TRBV12-3 or TRBV12-4 with TRBJ1-1; tentatively, D is TRBD1 (6 bases). The V and J ends lost 6 bases and 0 bases respectively, with 8 bases between them. The CDR3 has 13 amino acids. Here the CDR3 reads CASSGQMNTEAFF. For the CDR3, the DNA is TGTGCCAGCAGCGGACAGATGAACACTGAAGCTTTCTTT.

J is TRBJ1-2 and V is TRBV6-6, with TRBD1 matching 9 bases. The CDR3 is 15 residues long. V dropped 4 bases and J dropped 6; count of bases not matched to a gene: 9. CDR1 and CDR2 (germline): MNHNY, SVGAGI (reference sequence). CDR3 sequence (DNA): TGTGCCAGCAGTTCTACAGGGGGCGGTCTTCATGGCTACACCTTC. Amino acids: CASSSTGGGLHGYTF.

This clone was picked up a small number of times. The J gene is TRBJ1-1, the V gene TRBV19; weak D call: TRBD1 (5 bases). The germline V gene encodes CDR1 LNHDA and CDR2 SQIVND (reference sequence). The V gene lost 10 bases and the J gene lost 1 base, with 19 bases spanning the gap. This CDR3 is 15 amino acids long. The CDR3 spells CATRGAGSPNTEAFF. DNA of the CDR3: TGTGCCACTAGGGGTGCAGGCAGCCCGAACACTGAAGCTTTCTTT.

This chain connects TRBV7-2 to TRBJ2-7; weak D call: TRBD1 (6 bases). The CDR3 spans 15 residues. V lost 2 bases and J lost 2, with 13 bases in between. The germline CDR1 and CDR2 sequences are SGHTA and FQGNSA. CDR3 region: CASSLNPGTPYEQYF. The DNA for the CDR3 is TGTGCCAGCAGCTTAAATCCCGGGACACCCTACGAGCAGTACTTC.

Of note for this clone: At one end, the junction sequence differs from germline, possibly due to a read error. The chain has TRBV7-7 and TRBJ2-5, with 7 bases matching TRBD2. CDR3 size: 15 residues. Germline V lookup: CDR1 SSHAT, CDR2 FNYEAQ (reference sequence). CDR3 bases: TGTGCTAGCAGCCCCCGGTGGGGGGGGGAAGAGACCCAGTACTTC. This sequence encodes CASSPRWGGEETQYF. The entire variable domain, with the rest obtained from reference TRBV7-7 and TRBJ2-5, is as follows: GAGVSQSPRYKVTKRGQDVTLRCDPISSHATLYWYQQALGQGPEFLTYFNYEAQPDKSGLPSDRFSAERPEGSISTLTIQRTEQRDSAMYRCASSPRWGGEETQYFGPGTRLLVL.

The chain uses TRBV12-3 or TRBV12-4 and TRBJ2-2; possible D gene TRBD2, 6 bases. V shed 6 bases and J shed 7 bases, with 12 bases lying between them. There are 13 residues in the CDR3. The CDR3 sequence is CASRTTRGGELFF. CDR3 nucleotides: TGTGCCAGCAGAACTACGCGGGGCGGGGAGCTGTTTTTT.

J is TRBJ2-3 and V is TRBV5-1; 9 bases fit TRBD2. The germline V gene encodes CDR1 SGHRS and CDR2 YFSETQ. This CDR3 region has 16 residues. Trimming cost V 4 bases and J 3 bases; bases outside gene matches: 9. The CDR3 is CASSPRLAGPTDTQYF. The CDR3 DNA is TGCGCCAGCAGCCCCCGCCTAGCGGGGCCTACAGATACGCAGTATTTT.

The rearrangement joins TRBV29-1 to TRBJ1-1; 9 nucleotides agree with TRBD1. CDR3 length: 15 residues. In germline, CDR1 is SQVTM, CDR2 ANQGSEA. The V and J ends lost 4 bases and 3 bases, in that order; junction bases with no gene match: 9. The CDR3 here is CSVATSGTGHTEAFF. In DNA, the CDR3 is TGCAGCGTTGCAACCTCCGGGACAGGGCACACTGAAGCTTTCTTT.

J is TRBJ2-2 and V is TRBV6-5; 7 nucleotides align to TRBD1. This CDR3 comprises 14 residues. The J segment lost 1 base and the V segment lost 6 bases, leaving 2 bases of the junction unmatched. CDR1 is MNHEY, CDR2 SVGAGI, per germline. The CDR3 nucleotides read TGTGCCAGCAGCAGACAGGGGAACACCGGGGAGCTGTTTTTT. It encodes CASSRQGNTGELFF.

V and J are TRBV13 and TRBJ2-7; D may be TRBD2 (7 bases). The germline gives CDR1 PRHDT, CDR2 FYEKMQ (reference sequence). Between the trimmed V and J ends, which lost 5 bases and 3 bases, there was a span of 14 bases. The CDR3 totals 14 residues. The CDR3 DNA follows: TGTGCCAGCAGCGCACGGGGGGCTGTCTACGAGCAGTACTTC. It yields the protein CASSARGAVYEQYF.

There are a few counts of this clone. This chain links TRBV30 with TRBJ1-3, with D hard to call. The ends were cut back, 0 bases at V and 3 bases at J, with 3 bases in the middle. Germline V gene lookup returns CDR1 GTSNPN and CDR2 SVGIG (reference sequence). The CDR3 spans 12 residues. CDR3 loop: CAWSVLGNTIYF. For the CDR3, the DNA is TGTGCCTGGAGTGTACTTGGAAACACCATATATTTT.

The chain links TRBV9 to TRBJ1-3, with 10 bases that match TRBD1. V was clipped by 0 bases and J by 0 bases; unmatched bases: 6. The CDR3 sequence is 18 residues long. Germline V gene data show CDR1 as SGDLS and CDR2 as YYNGEE. The CDR3 sequence: CASSVESGTGDSGNTIYF. CDR3 bases: TGTGCCAGCAGCGTAGAGTCAGGGACAGGGGACTCTGGAAACACCATATATTTT.

V usage is TRBV7-2 and J usage is TRBJ1-1, with D unclear. The CDR3 spans 15 residues. The V end was cut by 4 bases, the J end by 0 bases, with 12 bases between. Germline CDR1 SGHTA, CDR2 FQGNSA. The CDR3 loop is CASSSVLTLNTEAFF. The CDR3 bases are TGTGCCAGCAGCTCAGTGTTGACACTGAACACTGAAGCTTTCTTT.

V is TRBV6-6 and J is TRBJ2-1; 15 nucleotides agree with TRBD2. The CDR3 extends over 17 amino acids. V dropped 5 bases and J dropped 4; count of bases not matched to a gene: 6. Germline V CDR1 and CDR2: MNHNY, SVGAGI (reference sequence). In DNA form, the CDR3 reads TGTGCCAGCAGTCGGACTAGCGGGGGGGCCGGTTACAATGAGCAGTTCTTC. Translating it yields CASSRTSGGAGYNEQFF.